This TCR beta chain derives from a study of cytomegalovirus exposure and HLA in healthy donors. Trimming pared 1 base from V and 5 bases from J, leaving 18 bases between. This CDR3 region has 17 residues. Germline-derived CDR1 and CDR2 are MDHEN and SYDVKM. PCR involved 60 Vbeta and 13 Jbeta primers. Measured with immunoSEQ multiplex PCR; TCRdb has only the in-frame clones, and not every one. The sample consists of under 200,000 clones, approximately 85% of them appearing once. The chain employs TRBV28 and TRBJ2-1; D might be TRBD2 (5 bases). The sample taken for sequencing was PBMCs. The sequence was obtained from a woman aged 50 to 60 in good health and CMV-seronegative. This CDR3 reads CASSLSWEPLLNNEQFF. The CDR3 nucleotides read TGTGCCAGCAGTTTATCGTGGGAGCCCCTGTTGAACAATGAGCAGTTCTTC.